This note documents a single TCR beta chain sequence. CDR3 size: 13 residues. The V segment lost 1 base and the J segment 5 bases; nucleotides outside the gene matches: 2. Germline CDR1 reads MNHEY; CDR2 reads SMNVEV (reference sequence). TCRdb's copy holds only in-frame clones and misses some; the assay was immunoSEQ multiplex PCR. In the table there are 45,000 or so clones, about 88% of which are singletons. This entry comes from a study of CD4+ T cells in melanoma. The specimen was peripheral blood. The V and J genes are TRBV27 and TRBJ2-7; 7 bases are shared with TRBD1. This clonotype originated in a human donor with melanoma. In DNA form, the CDR3 reads TGTGCCAGCAGTTTATGGCAGGGGGACGAGCAGTACTTC. It encodes CASSLWQGDEQYF.